Here is one TCR beta chain with its context. The antigen is unknown. These data are taken from a study of OX40 agonist ivuxolimab in advanced cancers. Whole-study context: Patients were dosed with the agonistic anti-OX40 (CD134) antibody ivuxolimab. Patients enrolled in dose escalation were diagnosed with hepatocellular carcinoma, melanoma, renal cell or head and neck cancer. Among those treated, three patients had partial responses, one with hepatocellular carcinoma and two with cutaneous melanoma. Study-wide results and limits: Researchers report that CD8+ T cells had, on average, more expanded clones than CD4+.

Assay: immunoSEQ multiplex PCR; the TCRdb copy retains only in-frame clones and omits some. The sample lists 20,000 to 25,000 clones; 70% to 90% were seen once. The CDR3 totals 16 residues. Germline loops: CDR1 MNHEY, CDR2 SMNVEV (reference sequence). V gave up 4 bases and J gave up 0 bases, with 13 bases separating them. The source material was CD4+ or CD8+ T cells sorted from blood, sampled in a trial of the OX40 agonist ivuxolimab. The gene calls are TRBV27 and TRBJ2-1; tentatively, D is TRBD1 (5 bases). The clonotype comes from an adult with an advanced solid tumor such as melanoma, head and neck, liver or kidney cancer. In DNA form, the CDR3 reads TGTGCCAGCAGTTCCGACAGCCCGACCTCCTACAATGAGCAGTTCTTC. Translated, it gives CASSSDSPTSYNEQFF.